These 32 T cell receptor beta chains came from one sample sequenced in a study of somatic mutations in cytotoxic T cells in rheumatoid arthritis. Generated by immunoSEQ multiplex PCR, the TCRdb table keeps only in-frame clones and is missing some. The data contain about 25,000 clones, 82% of them singletons. Sequencing was carried out using CD8+ T cells sorted from blood. The source of these receptors is a man over 45 in good health.

This rearrangement joins TRBV2 to TRBJ2-1; 14 positions agree with TRBD2. V lost 4 bases, J lost 5 bases, and 13 bases stayed unmatched. Germline-derived CDR1 and CDR2 are SNHLY and FYNNEI. The CDR3 runs 19 residues. In DNA, the CDR3 is TGTGCCAGCAGTGGCTCGACTAGCGGGAGGGCCGATGTGGACAATGAGCAGTTCTTC. The encoded protein is CASSGSTSGRADVDNEQFF. Filled out from reference TRBV2 and TRBJ2-1, the complete variable domain reads EPEVTQTPSHQVTQMGQEVILRCVPISNHLYFYWYRQILGQKVEFLVSFYNNEISEKSEIFDDQFSVERPDGSNFTLKIRSTKLEDSAMYFCASSGSTSGRADVDNEQFFGPGTRLTVL.

The chain employs TRBV5-4 and TRBJ2-7; D is ambiguous. The CDR3 has 13 amino acids. The V end was cut by 1 base, the J end by 1 base, with 6 bases between. Germline CDR1 reads SGHNT; CDR2 reads YYREEE (reference sequence). CDR3 DNA sequence: TGTGCCAGCAGCTTGTCTTATTCCTACGAGCAGTACTTC. Its translation is CASSLSYSYEQYF.

The chain employs TRBV5-4 and TRBJ2-1; D gene ambiguous. This CDR3 comprises 14 residues. The V end was cut by 2 bases, the J end by 4 bases, with 10 bases between. Germline CDR1 SGHNT, CDR2 YYREEE (reference sequence). The CDR3 sequence: CASSLSRRYNEQFF. In DNA form, the CDR3 reads TGTGCCAGCAGCTTAAGTAGACGATACAATGAGCAGTTCTTC.

The table lists this clone with a few counts. As DNA, the CDR3 is TGTGCCACCCACCTAGCGGGAGCGAACACCGGGGAGCTGTTTTTT. It translates to CATHLAGANTGELFF. The gene calls are TRBV2 and TRBJ2-2, with 10 bases identical to TRBD2. Germline assignment: CDR1 SNHLY and CDR2 FYNNEI. CDR3 length: 15 amino acids. The junction had 5 bases not matched to a gene; V was cut back by 10 bases and J by 0 bases.

This chain connects TRBV28 to TRBJ2-6; D not resolved. V lost 6 bases, J lost 4 bases, and 10 bases lay in between. This CDR3 has 14 residues. The germline V gene encodes CDR1 MDHEN and CDR2 SYDVKM. The CDR3 nucleotides are TGTGCCAGCAGCCCCCCTCTGGGGGCCAACGTCCTGACTTTC. Translation: CASSPPLGANVLTF.

The CDR3 region has the DNA TGCGCCAGCAGCCGGCACAGGGGTTACACAGATACGCAGTATTTT. This translates into CASSRHRGYTDTQYF. The chain joins TRBV5-1 to TRBJ2-3, with 7 bases fitting TRBD1. The V gene end was trimmed by 4 bases and the J gene end by 2 bases; junction bases not matched to a gene: 7. The V gene's germline CDR1 is SGHRS and CDR2 YFSETQ. The CDR3 is 15 amino acids. The full variable domain, its missing parts supplied by reference TRBV5-1 and TRBJ2-3, is KAGVTQTPRYLIKTRGQQVTLSCSPISGHRSVSWYQQTPGQGLQFLFEYFSETQRNKGNFPGRFSGRQFSNSRSEMNVSTLELGDSALYLCASSRHRGYTDTQYFGPGTRLTVL.

The gene calls are TRBV11-2 and TRBJ1-5, with D perhaps TRBD1 (6 bases). CDR1 is SGHAT, CDR2 FQNNGV, per germline. The CDR3 consists of 14 residues. Trimming cost V 6 bases and J 0 bases, with 9 bases left between them. The CDR3 nucleotides are TGTGCCAGCAGTCAGACAGGTAGCAATCAGCCCCAGCATTTT. Protein product: CASSQTGSNQPQHF.

The count of this clone is one. This sequence joins TRBV11-3 and TRBJ2-1; 8 bases line up with TRBD2. Trimming cost V 5 bases and J 10 bases; bases outside gene matches: 16. CDR1 is SGHNT, CDR2 YENEEA, per germline. CDR3 length: 16 amino acids. CDR3 sequence reads: CASSPSGRGPGVEQFF. CDR3 DNA sequence: TGTGCCAGCAGCCCGAGCGGGAGAGGGCCCGGGGTGGAGCAGTTCTTC.

This sequence joins TRBV5-1 and TRBJ2-1, with 7 bases matching TRBD2. The germline V gene has CDR1 SGHRS and CDR2 YFSETQ. This CDR3 region has 15 residues. With V trimmed by 0 bases and J by 8 bases, 8 bases remained unmatched. CDR3 amino acids: CASSLEAGVLDEQFF. The CDR3 DNA reads as TGCGCCAGCAGCTTGGAGGCGGGAGTCCTGGATGAGCAGTTCTTC. The variable domain in full, completed from reference TRBV5-1 and TRBJ2-1, reads KAGVTQTPRYLIKTRGQQVTLSCSPISGHRSVSWYQQTPGQGLQFLFEYFSETQRNKGNFPGRFSGRQFSNSRSEMNVSTLELGDSALYLCASSLEAGVLDEQFFGPGTRLTVL.

The genes are TRBV7-9 and TRBJ1-1; D call uncertain. The V gene's germline CDR1 is SEHNR and CDR2 FQNEAQ (reference sequence). The length of the CDR3 is 15 residues. V lost 5 bases to trimming and J lost 0 bases, with 13 bases between them. For the CDR3, the DNA is TGTGCCAGCAGCAGTACGAGTTTAATGAACACTGAAGCTTTCTTT. Amino acids: CASSSTSLMNTEAFF.

The rearrangement uses TRBV7-8 and TRBJ1-5; the D gene is possibly TRBD1 (5 bases). In germline, CDR1 is SGHVS, CDR2 FQNEAQ. CDR3 length: 16 residues. Trimming removed 2 bases from V and 5 bases from J, with 16 bases in between. The CDR3 reads CASSLRGRTTDQPQHF. CDR3 bases: TGTGCCAGCAGCTTAAGGGGCCGAACCACCGATCAGCCCCAGCATTTT.

V and J are TRBV10-3 and TRBJ1-1; 9 bases agree with TRBD1. CDR3 length: 14 residues. With 6 bases clipped from V and 1 base from J, the junction kept 3 bases outside the gene matches. The V gene's germline CDR1 is ENHRY and CDR2 SYGVKD. This CDR3 reads CAISRQGENTEAFF. In nucleotides, the CDR3 is TGTGCCATCAGCCGACAGGGGGAGAACACTGAAGCTTTCTTT.

J is TRBJ2-7 and V is TRBV7-9; a possible D gene is TRBD2 (5 bases). The length of the CDR3 is 15 residues. Germline V gives CDR1 SEHNR, CDR2 FQNEAQ (reference sequence). Trimming removed 1 base from V and 1 base from J, with 11 bases in between. The CDR3 region has the DNA TGTGCCAGCAGCTTAGGTTGGACTGGATCCTACGAGCAGTACTTC. Translated, it gives CASSLGWTGSYEQYF.

The J gene is TRBJ1-4, the V gene TRBV6-6; D possibly corresponds to TRBD1 (5 bases). This CDR3 contains 15 residues. Germline CDR1 is MNHNY and CDR2 is SVGAGI (reference sequence). V was shortened by 4 bases and J by 10 bases, with 19 bases between the two germline ends. As DNA, the CDR3 is TGTGCCAGCAGTTCCCTCGGGGGAAGGAGCGGAAAACTGTTTTTT. The encoded protein is CASSSLGGRSGKLFF.

The V gene is TRBV7-9, the J gene TRBJ2-5; D is unresolved. Trimming cost V 2 bases and J 2 bases, with 12 bases left between them. The V gene's germline CDR1 is SEHNR and CDR2 FQNEAQ (reference sequence). This CDR3 has 15 residues. The CDR3: CASSLWRPIQETQYF. The CDR3 nucleotides read TGTGCCAGCAGCTTATGGCGGCCGATTCAAGAGACCCAGTACTTC. The entire variable domain, with the rest obtained from reference TRBV7-9 and TRBJ2-5, is as follows: DTGVSQNPRHKITKRGQNVTFRCDPISEHNRLYWYRQTLGQGPEFLTYFQNEAQLEKSRLLSDRFSAERPKGSFSTLEIQRTEQGDSAMYLCASSLWRPIQETQYFGPGTRLLVL.

The gene calls are TRBV2 and TRBJ1-5; maybe TRBD1 (6 bases). V was trimmed by 6 bases and J by 4 bases, leaving 10 bases between them. The CDR3 is 13 residues long. Germline V gene sequence: CDR1 SNHLY, CDR2 FYNNEI. CDR3 in DNA: TGTGCCAGCAGGGGGGGCGGAAATCAGCCCCAGCATTTT. This sequence encodes CASRGGGNQPQHF.

The chain joins TRBV27 to TRBJ2-1; no definite D call. The V gene's germline CDR1 is MNHEY and CDR2 SMNVEV (reference sequence). The CDR3 loop spans 14 amino acids. V was trimmed by 2 bases and J by 2 bases, leaving 7 bases between them. The CDR3 protein is CASSLGSTYNEQFF. DNA for the CDR3: TGTGCCAGCAGTTTAGGGTCCACCTACAATGAGCAGTTCTTC.

The chain has TRBV27 and TRBJ1-2; 7 positions match TRBD1. Germline lookup yields CDR1 MNHEY and CDR2 SMNVEV (reference sequence). Germline trimming cut 8 bases from V and 0 bases from J; bases unmatched to any gene: 6. This CDR3 is 14 amino acids long. CDR3 bases: TGTGCCAGCCGCAGGGACAGACCTAACTATGGCTACACCTTC. This gives the protein CASRRDRPNYGYTF.

This clone was seen only once. The chain recombines TRBV9 with TRBJ1-1, with a tentative D call TRBD1 (6 bases). V lost 3 bases to trimming and J lost 3 bases, with 18 bases between them. Germline CDR1 is SGDLS and CDR2 is YYNGEE. This CDR3 comprises 16 residues. CDR3 region: CASSGTVSYPDTEAFF. The CDR3 bases are TGTGCCAGCAGCGGGACAGTCTCTTACCCGGACACTGAAGCTTTCTTT.

The rearrangement links TRBV5-6 to TRBJ2-7, with 9 bases matching TRBD2. Germline CDR1 reads SGHDT; CDR2 reads YYEEEE. Germline trimming cut 3 bases from V and 7 bases from J; bases unmatched to any gene: 11. The CDR3 is 15 residues long. CDR3 in amino acids: CASSYPPGLAREQYF. The CDR3 DNA reads TGTGCCAGCAGCTACCCCCCGGGACTAGCTCGGGAGCAGTACTTC.

The V call is TRBV28, the J call TRBJ1-2; D is uncertain. The CDR3 sequence is 14 residues long. Germline lookup yields CDR1 MDHEN and CDR2 SYDVKM. V lost 4 bases and J 4 bases, leaving 13 bases between the germline ends. This CDR3 is CASSYPLTGYGYTF. The CDR3 nucleotides are TGTGCCAGCAGTTACCCGCTCACGGGCTATGGCTACACCTTC.

Here the CDR3 DNA reads TGTGCCAGCAGCCTCAGCTCGAGTGGGGAGACCCAGTACTTC. Its protein product is CASSLSSSGETQYF. The chain has TRBV7-9 and TRBJ2-5; D gene ambiguous. Trimming took 5 bases from V and 5 from J, leaving 15 bases between them. The germline V gene has CDR1 SEHNR and CDR2 FQNEAQ (reference sequence). This CDR3 is built from 14 residues.

V is TRBV25-1 and J is TRBJ1-1, with D tentatively TRBD1 (5 bases). Trimming left V 6 bases short and J 4 bases short, with 12 bases between. The V gene's germline CDR1 is MGHDK and CDR2 SYGVNS. This CDR3 contains 13 residues. CDR3 in amino acids: CASSVGQATEAFF. The CDR3 bases are TGTGCCAGCAGCGTAGGACAAGCCACTGAAGCTTTCTTT.

The chain carries TRBV10-2 and TRBJ2-1; 13 nucleotides align to TRBD2. Germline CDR1 reads WSHSY; CDR2 reads SAAADI. The CDR3 sequence is 16 residues long. The V and J ends lost 6 bases and 8 bases, in that order; junction bases with no gene match: 10. Written as DNA, the CDR3 is TGCGCCAGCAGCGGACTAGCGGGGGTACACGGCTATGAGCAGTTCTTC. Translating gives CASSGLAGVHGYEQFF.

V gene TRBV13 combines with J gene TRBJ2-7; D possibly corresponds to TRBD1 (6 bases). The CDR3 covers 14 residues. Per the germline V gene, CDR1 is PRHDT and CDR2 is FYEKMQ (reference sequence). Trimming pared 5 bases from V and 5 bases from J, leaving 16 bases between. CDR3 region: CASSTRRQDDEQYF. The CDR3, as DNA: TGTGCCAGCAGCACCCGGAGACAGGACGACGAGCAGTACTTC.

V gene TRBV2 combines with J gene TRBJ2-3; D call uncertain. The CDR3 contains 17 residues. With 0 bases removed from V and 0 bases from J, the gap between germline ends came to 13 bases. Germline CDR1 reads SNHLY; CDR2 reads FYNNEI. The CDR3 sequence: CASSEAPPLSSTDTQYF. For the CDR3, the DNA is TGTGCCAGCAGTGAAGCGCCACCGTTGTCTAGCACAGATACGCAGTATTTT.

This sequence joins TRBV7-9 and TRBJ2-1; TRBD2 matches 8 bases. There are 14 residues in the CDR3. Germline assignment: CDR1 SEHNR and CDR2 FQNEAQ (reference sequence). The V gene end was trimmed by 3 bases and the J gene end by 6 bases; junction bases not matched to a gene: 4. The CDR3 is CASSFVTSGNEQFF. In DNA form, the CDR3 reads TGTGCCAGCAGCTTCGTAACTAGCGGCAATGAGCAGTTCTTC.

The chain recombines TRBV2 with TRBJ1-2; tentative D call: TRBD1 (6 bases). The CDR3 has 14 residues. The germline gives CDR1 SNHLY, CDR2 FYNNEI. The V and J ends lost 5 bases and 3 bases respectively, with 13 bases between them. The CDR3 DNA reads as TGTGCCAGCAGTAATGACAGGCGGGACTATGGCTACACCTTC. This codes for CASSNDRRDYGYTF. The whole variable domain, filled in from reference TRBV2 and TRBJ1-2, reads EPEVTQTPSHQVTQMGQEVILRCVPISNHLYFYWYRQILGQKVEFLVSFYNNEISEKSEIFDDQFSVERPDGSNFTLKIRSTKLEDSAMYFCASSNDRRDYGYTFGSGTRLTVV.

The sample holds one count of this clone. CDR3 nucleotide sequence: TGTGCCAGCAGCTCGGGGACTAGCGGGATCTATGAGCAGTTCTTC. It is translated as CASSSGTSGIYEQFF. The chain links TRBV5-8 to TRBJ2-1; 13 bases are shared with TRBD2. Germline CDR1 reads SGHTS; CDR2 reads YDEGEE. Unmatched junction bases numbered 5, after V lost 3 bases and J lost 8 bases. The CDR3 is 15 amino acids.

The chain couples TRBV19 to TRBJ2-1; 9 positions agree with TRBD2. After removal of 1 base from V and 5 bases from J, the junction contained 3 bases not matched to a gene. The CDR3 runs to 15 residues. Germline V gene lookup returns CDR1 LNHDA and CDR2 SQIVND (reference sequence). DNA for the CDR3: TGTGCCAGTAGTATAGGGGGACTAGCTGACAATGAGCAGTTCTTC. This encodes CASSIGGLADNEQFF. Full variable domain (outside the CDR3, taken from reference TRBV19 and TRBJ2-1): DGGITQSPKYLFRKEGQNVTLSCEQNLNHDAMYWYRQDPGQGLRLIYYSQIVNDFQKGDIAEGYSVSREKKESFPLTVTSAQKNPTAFYLCASSIGGLADNEQFFGPGTRLTVL.

V is TRBV5-1 and J is TRBJ2-7, with TRBD1 matching over 12 bases. CDR1 SGHRS and CDR2 YFSETQ come from the germline V gene. CDR3 length: 16 residues. V shed 7 bases and J 7 bases; nucleotides not matched to a gene: 15. CDR3 loop: CASGTPSGQGAREQYF. The DNA of the CDR3 is TGCGCCAGCGGTACACCATCGGGACAGGGGGCGCGGGAGCAGTACTTC.

V usage is TRBV7-8 and J usage is TRBJ1-1; unclear D gene. In germline, CDR1 is SGHVS, CDR2 FQNEAQ. V lost 6 bases, J lost 4 bases, and 12 bases lay in between. The CDR3 extends over 13 amino acids. Here the CDR3 DNA reads TGTGCCAGCAGTTCGATTTGGGTCACTGAAGCTTTCTTT. It translates to CASSSIWVTEAFF. Combining the CDR3 with reference TRBV7-8 and TRBJ1-1 gives the whole variable domain GAGVSQSPRYKVAKRGQDVALRCDPISGHVSLFWYQQALGQGPEFLTYFQNEAQLDKSGLPSDRFFAERPEGSVSTLKIQRTQQEDSAVYLCASSSIWVTEAFFGQGTRLTVV.